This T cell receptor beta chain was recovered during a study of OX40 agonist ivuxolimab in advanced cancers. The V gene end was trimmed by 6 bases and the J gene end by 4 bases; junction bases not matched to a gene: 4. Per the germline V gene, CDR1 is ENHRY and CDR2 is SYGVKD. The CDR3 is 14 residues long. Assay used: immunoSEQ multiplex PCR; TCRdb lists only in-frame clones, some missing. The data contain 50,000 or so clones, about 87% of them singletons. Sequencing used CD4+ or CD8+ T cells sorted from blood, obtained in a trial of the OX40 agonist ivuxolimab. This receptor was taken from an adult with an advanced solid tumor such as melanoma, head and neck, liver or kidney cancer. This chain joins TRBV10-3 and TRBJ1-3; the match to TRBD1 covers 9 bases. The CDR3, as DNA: TGTGCCATCAGGACAGGGGGAGTAGGAAACACCATATATTTT. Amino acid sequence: CAIRTGGVGNTIYF.